Listed below are T cell receptor beta chains from one sample, sequenced in a study of CD4 T cells in relation to SARS-CoV-2 and coronaviruses. Which antigens these TCRs recognize remains unknown. The data were produced by immunoSEQ multiplex PCR, yet TCRdb's version contains in-frame clones alone and is incomplete. Here the sample spans 15,000 to 20,000 clones, 78% being singletons. Sequencing was carried out using CD4+ T cells from PBMCs, cultured in vitro. Source of these receptors: a human donor in good health. CDR3s include the opening cysteine and the closing phenylalanine or tryptophan. A D gene is named only where the DNA matches it firmly. Clone size appears in some rows only: once, few, many, or a class for an expanded clone.

TRBJ2-7,TRBV2,TRBD2,few,TGTGCCAGCAGTGAAGACGCCGGGACTAGCGCCATTGAGCAGTACTTC,CASSEDAGTSAIEQYF
TRBJ2-5,TRBV4-1,TRBD2,.,TGCGCCAGCAGCCCACCAAAGCGGGACGAAGAGACCCAGTACTTC,CASSPPKRDEETQYF
TRBJ1-2,TRBV5-1,TRBD1,.,TGCGCCAGCAGCATAATGGGACAGCCATCGTCGGACACCTTC,CASSIMGQPSSDTF
TRBJ2-1,TRBV3-1/TRBV3-2,TRBD1,.,TGTGCCAGCAGCCGTGGACAGGGTCAAGGTGAGCAGTTCTTC,CASSRGQGQGEQFF
TRBJ2-1,TRBV18,.,once,TGTGCCAGCTCACCGCAGGGGGGCGACTACAATGAGCAGTTCTTC,CASSPQGGDYNEQFF
TRBJ1-1,TRBV5-1,.,.,TGCGCCAGCAGCTTGACAGTAAACACTGAAGCTTTCTTT,CASSLTVNTEAFF
TRBJ2-3,TRBV19,TRBD2,.,TGTGCCGTAGGCGGGAGCGGGAGGGCCGGTACGCAGTATTTT,CAVGGSGRAGTQYF
TRBJ1-4,TRBV5-1,.,.,TGCGCCAGCAGCTCGGGACGGGGGAATGAAAAACTGTTTTTT,CASSSGRGNEKLFF
TRBJ2-7,TRBV7-9,.,.,TGTGCCAGCATGGGGCCAGGGTCCTACGAGCAGTACTTC,CASMGPGSYEQYF
TRBJ1-2,TRBV24-1,.,.,TGTGCCACCAGTGATTTTGCCAGGAACTATGGCTACACCTTC,CATSDFARNYGYTF
TRBJ2-3,TRBV5-8,.,.,TGTGCCAGCGGCCAGAGGGGGAGGGAAAACACAGATACGCAGTATTTT,CASGQRGRENTDTQYF
TRBJ2-6,TRBV30,.,.,TGTGCCTGGAGTGTCTGGACCGGGGCCAACGTCCTGACTTTC,CAWSVWTGANVLTF
TRBJ2-7,TRBV3-1/TRBV3-2,.,once,TGTGCCAGCAGCCAAGAAGGGCACTCCTACGAGCAGTACTTC,CASSQEGHSYEQYF
TRBJ2-3,TRBV29-1,.,.,TGCAGCGTTTTACGCGGGAGCACAGATACGCAGTATTTT,CSVLRGSTDTQYF
TRBJ2-7,TRBV5-4,TRBD1,.,TGTGCCAGCAGCCTGGAAGGGACAGGGTCCTACGAGCAGTACTTC,CASSLEGTGSYEQYF
TRBJ1-6,TRBV6-6,.,.,TGTGCCAGCATCCCGGGAGGGGCCGGGTATAATTCACCCCTCCACTTT,CASIPGGAGYNSPLHF
TRBJ1-1,TRBV7-6,TRBD1,few,TGTGCCAGCAGCTTAGCACAGGGGATGAACACTGAAGCTTTCTTT,CASSLAQGMNTEAFF
TRBJ1-1,TRBV3-1/TRBV3-2,.,.,TGTGCCAGCAGCCACGCGGCGGGGGCTGAAGCTTTCTTT,CASSHAAGAEAFF
TRBJ1-6,TRBV7-8,.,.,TGTGCCAGCAGTCGCCTGGAGGCGGTCGGCTCCTATAATTCACCCCTCCACTTT,CASSRLEAVGSYNSPLHF
TRBJ1-2,TRBV2,TRBD1,large,TGTGCCAGCATGGTTGACAGGGGCAACTATGGCTACACCTTC,CASMVDRGNYGYTF
TRBJ1-2,TRBV28,.,.,TGTGCCAGCAGAAGGGAGGGGTACTATGGCTACACCTTC,CASRREGYYGYTF
TRBJ2-7,TRBV28,TRBD2,.,TGTGCCAGCACCGTAGGGGGACTAGCGAGGCGAGAGGAGCAGTACTTC,CASTVGGLARREEQYF
TRBJ2-3,TRBV9,TRBD2,.,TGTGCCAGCAGCCAAAGCGGGAGGGCCGCAGATACGCAGTATTTT,CASSQSGRAADTQYF
TRBJ2-3,TRBV2,.,.,TGTGCCAGCAGGGGGCTAGTCGGAACAGATACGCAGTATTTT,CASRGLVGTDTQYF
TRBJ1-5,TRBV30,TRBD1,.,TGTGCCTGGAGTGTACGTGGACAGGGGTGGGATCAGCCCCAGCATTTT,CAWSVRGQGWDQPQHF
TRBJ2-3,TRBV18,.,.,TGTGCCAGCTCACAAGCGGGTTCAGATACGCAGTATTTT,CASSQAGSDTQYF
TRBJ2-7,TRBV21-1,.,.,TGTGCCAGCAGTCAACGGGGGGGGGATGGCATCGACGAGCAGTACTTC,CASSQRGGDGIDEQYF
TRBJ2-3,TRBV27,.,.,TGTGCCAGCAGTTATTCGGAACTAGATACGCAGTATTTT,CASSYSELDTQYF
TRBJ1-3,TRBV5-6,.,medium-sized,TGTGCCAGCAGCTTGGTCGTTGGAGTTGGAAACACCATATATTTT,CASSLVVGVGNTIYF
TRBJ1-6,TRBV5-4,.,.,TGTGCCAGCAGCTTATCGGGGGGCGGTAATTCACCCCTCCACTTT,CASSLSGGGNSPLHF
TRBJ2-5,TRBV19,TRBD1,.,TGTGCCAGTAGTAAAGGACAGGGCGCCCGAGAGACCCAGTACTTC,CASSKGQGARETQYF
TRBJ2-1,TRBV15,.,.,TGTGCCACCAGCAGGTCTCAAGTGGATGAGCAGTTCTTC,CATSRSQVDEQFF
TRBJ2-5,TRBV15,.,large,TGTGCCACCAGCACCTTCGTCCAAGAGACCCAGTACTTC,CATSTFVQETQYF
TRBJ2-7,TRBV30,.,.,TGTGCTTACGGGGCAAAAAACGAGCAGTACTTC,CAYGAKNEQYF
TRBJ2-5,TRBV11-2,TRBD2,.,TGTGCCAGCAGCTTAGGGCCCATTGCTAGCGGGAGGGAGACCCAGTACTTC,CASSLGPIASGRETQYF
TRBJ2-1,TRBV2,.,.,TGTGCCAGCAGTGAGGGACCGCAGTTTGAGCAGTTCTTC,CASSEGPQFEQFF
TRBJ2-1,TRBV21-1,.,.,TGTGCCAGCATAGGCCTAGCGGATGAGCAGTTCTTC,CASIGLADEQFF
TRBJ2-1,TRBV6-6,TRBD2,.,TGTGCCAGCAGTTACTCTCGGACTAGCGGTAGTAATGAGCAGTTCTTC,CASSYSRTSGSNEQFF
TRBJ1-5,TRBV12-3/TRBV12-4,.,.,TGTGCCAGCAGTTTTTCGGGGGTCCAGCCCCAGCATTTT,CASSFSGVQPQHF
TRBJ2-7,TRBV7-8,.,.,TGTGCCAGCAGCCCCCGCGAGGGGAGCTCCTACGAGCAGTACTTC,CASSPREGSSYEQYF
TRBJ2-2,TRBV5-1,.,.,TGCGCCAGCAGGGAAAATGGGGTCCCCCCGGGGGAGCTGTTTTTT,CASRENGVPPGELFF
TRBJ2-7,TRBV11-2,.,.,TGTGCCAGCAGCCCCATGGGGGCAAAGGGTCTCGAGCAGTACTTC,CASSPMGAKGLEQYF
TRBJ2-3,TRBV14,.,.,TGTGCCAGCAGCCAAGATGCCACGGCAGATACGCAGTATTTT,CASSQDATADTQYF
TRBJ2-1,TRBV2,.,.,TGTGCCAGCAGTGGCCGGGGGTACAATGAGCAGTTCTTC,CASSGRGYNEQFF
TRBJ1-5,TRBV19,.,.,TGTGCCAGTAGTAAAACTCATTCAACAGGGTTTTATCAGCCCCAGCATTTT,CASSKTHSTGFYQPQHF
TRBJ2-7,TRBV5-6,.,.,TGTGCCAGCAGCTTGTCGCGAAGCTCCTACGAGCAGTACTTC,CASSLSRSSYEQYF
TRBJ1-5,TRBV12-5,.,.,TGTGCTAGTGGTTTGGTTGGAGTTTATAGCAATCAGCCCCAGCATTTT,CASGLVGVYSNQPQHF
TRBJ2-7,TRBV6-1,TRBD1,few,TGTGCCAGCAGTGCCGAGACAGGGGCCCACGACACAATCCACTACGAGCAGTACTTC,CASSAETGAHDTIHYEQYF
TRBJ2-1,TRBV3-1/TRBV3-2,.,.,TGTGCCAGCAGCCAAGTATCCCGCAATGAGCAGTTCTTC,CASSQVSRNEQFF